Included here is one TCR beta chain sequence, with context. Its antigen has not been determined. Nothing much larger sits one base from this clone, and base qualities are not available. The data stem from a study of control samples from healthy donors and cancer patients (TCRdb year 2020). The library was generated by the immunoSEQ multiplex PCR assay. The table comes from immuneACCESS by way of TCRdb, which keeps in-frame sequences with V and J called. Part of the clones is missing from these tables; in studies checked, under half for an unresolved V gene and the rest for unknown reasons. In this sample the table shows about 150,000 clones, 75% to 90% of which occur a single time. Over 4% of the sample belongs to the ten largest clones. Specimen: blood. This TCR derives from a man aged 30 to 39 in good health.

Here the CDR3 is given as CASSSLRLAGGEQYF. The DNA sequence is as follows: TGCGCCAGCAGCTCGTTGAGACTGGCGGGGGGCGAGCAGTACTTC. The chain is encoded by TRBV5-1 joined to TRBJ2-7, and TRBD2 aligns with 8 junction nucleotides. Including cysteine and phenylalanine, the CDR3 has 15 amino acids. Of all the DNA, just the CDR3 is kept, 45 bases in frame from base 1. V is pruned by 3 bases and J by 6 bases, leaving 11 bases of the junction without a gene match. The germline V gene gives CDR1 as SGHRS and CDR2 as YFSETQ. Reference TRBV5-1 and TRBJ2-7 genes cover what lies past the CDR3, so the full variable domain is KAGVTQTPRYLIKTRGQQVTLSCSPISGHRSVSWYQQTPGQGLQFLFEYFSETQRNKGNFPGRFSGRQFSNSRSEMNVSTLELGDSALYLCASSSLRLAGGEQYFGPGTRLTVT.